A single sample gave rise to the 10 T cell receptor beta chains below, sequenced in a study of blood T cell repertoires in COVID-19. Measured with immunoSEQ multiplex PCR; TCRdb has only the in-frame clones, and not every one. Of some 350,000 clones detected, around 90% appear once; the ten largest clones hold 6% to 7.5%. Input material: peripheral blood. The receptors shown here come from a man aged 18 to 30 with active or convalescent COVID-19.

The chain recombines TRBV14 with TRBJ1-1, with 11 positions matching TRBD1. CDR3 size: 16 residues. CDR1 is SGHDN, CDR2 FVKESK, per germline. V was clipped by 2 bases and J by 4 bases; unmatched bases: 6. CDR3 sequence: CASSQRTGGASTEAFF. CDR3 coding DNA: TGTGCCAGCAGCCAAAGGACAGGGGGCGCGAGCACTGAAGCTTTCTTT.

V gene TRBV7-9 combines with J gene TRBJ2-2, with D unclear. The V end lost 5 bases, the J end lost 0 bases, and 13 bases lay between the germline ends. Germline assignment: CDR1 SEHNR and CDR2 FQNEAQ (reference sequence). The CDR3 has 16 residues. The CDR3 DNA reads TGTGCCAGCAGCCAATCGCGAACCTCGAACACCGGGGAGCTGTTTTTT. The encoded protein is CASSQSRTSNTGELFF.

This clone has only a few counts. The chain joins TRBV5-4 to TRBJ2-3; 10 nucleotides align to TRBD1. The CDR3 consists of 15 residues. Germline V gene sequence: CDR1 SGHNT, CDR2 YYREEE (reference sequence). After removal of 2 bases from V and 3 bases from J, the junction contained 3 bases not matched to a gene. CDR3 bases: TGTGCCAGCAGCTTCCGGGACAGGGGAACAGATACGCAGTATTTT. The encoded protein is CASSFRDRGTDTQYF.

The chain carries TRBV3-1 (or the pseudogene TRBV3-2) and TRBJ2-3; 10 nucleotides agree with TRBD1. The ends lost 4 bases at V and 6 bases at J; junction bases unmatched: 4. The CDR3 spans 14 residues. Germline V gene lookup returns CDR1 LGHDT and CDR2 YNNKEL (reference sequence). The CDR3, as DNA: TGTGCCAGCAGCCTGGACAGGGGGACCGATACGCAGTATTTT. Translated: CASSLDRGTDTQYF.

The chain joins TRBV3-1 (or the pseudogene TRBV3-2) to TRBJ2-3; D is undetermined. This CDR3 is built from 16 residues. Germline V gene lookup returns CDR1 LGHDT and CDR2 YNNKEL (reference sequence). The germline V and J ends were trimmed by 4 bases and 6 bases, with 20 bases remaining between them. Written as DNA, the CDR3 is TGTGCCAGCAGCCCCGAACGTAGGCCTAGTTGGGATACGCAGTATTTT. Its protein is CASSPERRPSWDTQYF.

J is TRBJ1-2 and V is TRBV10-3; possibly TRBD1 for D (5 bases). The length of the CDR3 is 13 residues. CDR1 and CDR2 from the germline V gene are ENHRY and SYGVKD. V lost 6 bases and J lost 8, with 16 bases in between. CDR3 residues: CAIRGDEGGGYTF. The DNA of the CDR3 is TGTGCCATCAGAGGGGACGAGGGAGGGGGCTACACCTTC.

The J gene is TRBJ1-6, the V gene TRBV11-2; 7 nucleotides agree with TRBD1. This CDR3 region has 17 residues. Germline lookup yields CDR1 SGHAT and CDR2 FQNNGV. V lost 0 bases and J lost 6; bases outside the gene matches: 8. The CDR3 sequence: CASSLDRQGPANSPLHF. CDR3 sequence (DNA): TGTGCCAGCAGCTTAGATCGACAGGGACCCGCTAATTCACCCCTCCACTTT.

In DNA, the CDR3 is TGTGCCGCAGGGAGGGGTCAAGAGACCCAGTACTTC. Translating gives CAAGRGQETQYF. V usage is TRBV25-1 and J usage is TRBJ2-5; 7 bases line up with TRBD2. Germline V CDR1 and CDR2: MGHDK, SYGVNS. V was pared by 11 bases and J by 2 bases, with 5 bases of the junction left unmatched. This CDR3 contains 12 residues.

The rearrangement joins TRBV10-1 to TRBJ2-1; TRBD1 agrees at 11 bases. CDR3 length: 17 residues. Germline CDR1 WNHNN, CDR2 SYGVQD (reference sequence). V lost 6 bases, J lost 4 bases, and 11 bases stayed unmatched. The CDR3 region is CASSPKTGQGAYNEQFF. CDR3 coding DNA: TGCGCCAGCAGCCCGAAGACCGGACAGGGGGCTTACAATGAGCAGTTCTTC.

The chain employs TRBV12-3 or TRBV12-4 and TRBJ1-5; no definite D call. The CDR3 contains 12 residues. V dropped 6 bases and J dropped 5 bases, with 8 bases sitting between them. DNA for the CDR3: TGTGCCAGCAGGCCCAGTGATCAGCCCCAGCATTTT. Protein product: CASRPSDQPQHF.